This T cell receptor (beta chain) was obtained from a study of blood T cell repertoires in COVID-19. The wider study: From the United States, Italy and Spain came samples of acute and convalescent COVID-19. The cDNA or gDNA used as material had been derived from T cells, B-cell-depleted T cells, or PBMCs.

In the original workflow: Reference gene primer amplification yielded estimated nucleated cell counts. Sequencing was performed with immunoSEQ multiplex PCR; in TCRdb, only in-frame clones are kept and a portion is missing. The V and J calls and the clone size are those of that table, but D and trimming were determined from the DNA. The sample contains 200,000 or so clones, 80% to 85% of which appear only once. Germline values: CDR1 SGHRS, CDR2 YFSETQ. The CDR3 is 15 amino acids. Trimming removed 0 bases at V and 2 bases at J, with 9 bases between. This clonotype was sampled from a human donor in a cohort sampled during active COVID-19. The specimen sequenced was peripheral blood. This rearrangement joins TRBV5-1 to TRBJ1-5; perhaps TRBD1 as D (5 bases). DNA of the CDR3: TGCGCCAGCAGCTTGGAGGGGCAGGGCAATCAGCCCCAGCATTTT. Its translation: CASSLEGQGNQPQHF.